A single sample is the source of the 24 T cell receptor beta chains below, sequenced in a study of T cell responses to AZD1222 COVID-19 vaccine. Sequencing was performed with immunoSEQ multiplex PCR; in TCRdb, only in-frame clones are kept and a portion is missing. The data hold 80,000 or so clones, with around 89% observed a single time. Material: peripheral blood, obtained on day 0 of AZD1222 vaccination. The source of these receptors is an adult in good health.

The chain links TRBV5-8 to TRBJ1-4; perhaps TRBD1 as D (5 bases). V was clipped by 2 bases and J by 3 bases, with 8 bases between them. Germline V gene lookup returns CDR1 SGHTS and CDR2 YDEGEE. CDR3 length: 14 residues. The CDR3 here is CASSFGGANEKLFF. CDR3 DNA sequence: TGTGCCAGCAGCTTCGGGGGTGCTAATGAAAAACTGTTTTTT.

This rearrangement joins TRBV9 to TRBJ2-2; no definite D call. V shed 1 base and J shed 7 bases, with 5 bases lying between them. The CDR3 consists of 12 residues. Germline-derived CDR1 and CDR2 are SGDLS and YYNGEE. In DNA form, the CDR3 reads TGTGCCAGCAGCGTACTCGGCGGGGAGCTGTTTTTT. Protein product: CASSVLGGELFF.

The CDR3: CAWSVGQPRTYEQYF. The CDR3 coding sequence is TGTGCCTGGAGTGTCGGACAGCCTCGGACCTACGAGCAGTACTTC. J is TRBJ2-7 and V is TRBV30, with D possibly being TRBD1 (6 bases). The V gene lost 0 bases and the J gene lost 2 bases, with 14 bases spanning the gap. Germline V CDR1 and CDR2: GTSNPN, SVGIG (reference sequence). The CDR3 spans 15 residues.

The chain couples TRBV27 to TRBJ2-3, with D uncertain. The CDR3 is 14 residues long. V was shortened by 2 bases and J by 3 bases, with 9 bases between the two germline ends. Germline V gives CDR1 MNHEY, CDR2 SMNVEV (reference sequence). This CDR3 reads CASSLPSSTDTQYF. The DNA of the CDR3 is TGTGCCAGCAGTTTACCTTCCAGTACAGATACGCAGTATTTT.

This chain uses TRBV5-1 with TRBJ2-3; tentative D call: TRBD2 (6 bases). The CDR3 length is 15 residues. Trimming removed 7 bases from V and 7 bases from J, with 22 bases in between. The germline CDR1 and CDR2 sequences are SGHRS and YFSETQ. As DNA, the CDR3 is TGCGCCAGCGGTGAGGAGGGAGCCACTCCGAATACGCAGTATTTT. Translating gives CASGEEGATPNTQYF.

The V gene is TRBV27, the J gene TRBJ1-3; D may be TRBD1 (6 bases). Germline CDR1 is MNHEY and CDR2 is SMNVEV (reference sequence). This CDR3 is built from 13 residues. V lost 8 bases, J lost 2 bases, and 10 bases lay in between. CDR3 residues: CASRTGTGNTIYF. CDR3 DNA sequence: TGTGCCAGCCGTACAGGGACTGGAAACACCATATATTTT.

This chain links TRBV11-2 with TRBJ1-1; D gene uncertain. This CDR3 has 12 amino acids. Germline V gene data show CDR1 as SGHAT and CDR2 as FQNNGV. V was pared by 1 base and J by 4 bases, with 4 bases between. The CDR3: CASSLAGTEAFF. DNA of the CDR3: TGTGCCAGCAGCTTAGCCGGCACTGAAGCTTTCTTT.

There are a few counts of this clone. J is TRBJ1-2 and V is TRBV7-9; maybe TRBD1 (6 bases). Trimming left V 1 base short and J 6 bases short, with 18 bases between. The CDR3 runs to 16 residues. Germline values: CDR1 SEHNR, CDR2 FQNEAQ (reference sequence). The DNA for the CDR3 is TGTGCCAGCAGCTTAGGGTCCGGGACACGGGAGGATGGCTACACCTTC. Residues: CASSLGSGTREDGYTF.

This chain uses TRBV20-1 with TRBJ2-1; a weak D match, TRBD1 (5 bases). Germline CDR1 DFQATT, CDR2 SNEGSKA (reference sequence). This CDR3 spans 9 amino acids. V gave up 2 bases and J gave up 15 bases, with 8 bases separating them. This CDR3 is CSARLGRFF. CDR3 nucleotides: TGCAGTGCTAGACTGGGGCGGTTCTTC.

The chain combines TRBV6-5 with TRBJ1-6; D is perhaps TRBD1 (5 bases). Trimming stripped 7 bases from V and 7 bases from J, with 17 bases between. Germline lookup yields CDR1 MNHEY and CDR2 SVGAGI. The CDR3 is 15 amino acids. The DNA of the CDR3 is TGTGCCAGCACCCAATTGGGACCCCTGAATTCACCCCTCCACTTT. Protein sequence: CASTQLGPLNSPLHF.

The CDR3: CASSLDSLGFRETQYF. CDR3 coding DNA: TGTGCCAGCAGCTTAGATAGTTTGGGGTTCCGAGAGACCCAGTACTTC. V is TRBV11-3 and J is TRBJ2-5; D call uncertain. The V gene's germline CDR1 is SGHNT and CDR2 YENEEA. V was clipped by 0 bases and J by 4 bases, with 15 bases between them. The CDR3 sequence is 16 residues long.

V gene TRBV30 combines with J gene TRBJ1-6, with 9 bases that match TRBD1. After removal of 4 bases from V and 4 bases from J, the junction contained 8 bases not matched to a gene. Germline loops: CDR1 GTSNPN, CDR2 SVGIG (reference sequence). This CDR3 comprises 16 residues. The CDR3 spells CAWTGTGTPYNSPLHF. The DNA for the CDR3 is TGTGCCTGGACCGGGACAGGGACACCTTATAATTCACCCCTCCACTTT.

There are a few counts of this clone. V usage is TRBV2 and J usage is TRBJ2-1; the match to TRBD2 covers 10 bases. Germline trimming cut 4 bases from V and 7 bases from J; bases unmatched to any gene: 7. The CDR3 covers 15 residues. The germline gives CDR1 SNHLY, CDR2 FYNNEI. CDR3 protein: CASSGPSGGRNEQFF. The CDR3 bases are TGTGCCAGCAGTGGTCCTAGCGGGGGAAGGAATGAGCAGTTCTTC.

V gene TRBV6-6 combines with J gene TRBJ1-1; D is uncertain. The CDR3 contains 12 residues. The V gene lost 2 bases and the J gene lost 1 base, with 2 bases spanning the gap. Germline V gene lookup returns CDR1 MNHNY and CDR2 SVGAGI (reference sequence). The CDR3 nucleotides read TGTGCCAGCAGTTACACGAACACTGAAGCTTTCTTT. Protein: CASSYTNTEAFF.

The J gene is TRBJ2-1, the V gene TRBV13; 9 nucleotides match TRBD1. V was pared by 3 bases and J by 6 bases, with 6 bases of the junction left unmatched. Germline CDR1 PRHDT, CDR2 FYEKMQ (reference sequence). The CDR3 runs 15 residues. CDR3 sequence (DNA): TGTGCCAGCAGCTTTACCGGGACAGGGCCCAATGAGCAGTTCTTC. This translates into CASSFTGTGPNEQFF.

The chain combines TRBV7-3 with TRBJ2-2, with TRBD1 as a possible D gene (6 bases). The V end was cut by 6 bases, the J end by 1 base, with 15 bases between. The CDR3 consists of 16 residues. Germline V gene sequence: CDR1 SGHTA, CDR2 FQGTGA. The CDR3 region has the DNA TGTGCCAGCAGATCCCTCCCGACAGGGAACACCGGGGAGCTGTTTTTT. Translating gives CASRSLPTGNTGELFF.

The chain uses TRBV19 and TRBJ1-1; D unresolved. There are 12 residues in the CDR3. V was pared by 2 bases and J by 4 bases, with 5 bases between. Per the germline V gene, CDR1 is LNHDA and CDR2 is SQIVND (reference sequence). CDR3 region: CASSIIPTEAFF. CDR3 DNA sequence: TGTGCCAGTAGTATAATACCCACTGAAGCTTTCTTT. Supplemented by reference TRBV19 and TRBJ1-1, the full variable domain reads DGGITQSPKYLFRKEGQNVTLSCEQNLNHDAMYWYRQDPGQGLRLIYYSQIVNDFQKGDIAEGYSVSREKKESFPLTVTSAQKNPTAFYLCASSIIPTEAFFGQGTRLTVV.

Details on this clone: An end of the junction differs from the germline gene, which may be a read error. The chain uses TRBV7-2 and TRBJ2-2; tentatively, D is TRBD1 (5 bases). This CDR3 region has 17 residues. Germline V gives CDR1 SGHTA, CDR2 FQGNSA. CDR3 region: CASSLADRAWNPGELFF. For the CDR3, the DNA is TGTGCCAGCAGCTTAGCCGACAGAGCGTGGAACCCCGGGGAGCTGTTTTTT.

This chain connects TRBV9 to TRBJ1-2; no reliable D call. The CDR3 covers 13 residues. Germline V gives CDR1 SGDLS, CDR2 YYNGEE. The germline V and J ends were trimmed by 0 bases and 4 bases, with 7 bases remaining between them. CDR3: CASSVGLSYGYTF. The CDR3, as DNA: TGTGCCAGCAGCGTAGGATTGTCCTATGGCTACACCTTC.

The sample holds a few counts of this clone. V gene TRBV4-2 combines with J gene TRBJ1-1, with D tentatively TRBD1 (5 bases). Trimming left V 2 bases short and J 4 bases short, with 11 bases between. The CDR3 runs to 14 residues. Germline lookup yields CDR1 LGHNA and CDR2 YNFKEQ. CDR3 DNA: TGTGCCAGCAGCCAACAACTCGGGGGCACTGAAGCTTTCTTT. Its protein is CASSQQLGGTEAFF.

The chain combines TRBV7-6 with TRBJ2-7; a weak D match, TRBD2 (5 bases). Trimming removed 11 bases at V and 6 bases at J, with 23 bases between. The V gene's germline CDR1 is SGHVS and CDR2 FNYEAQ. The CDR3 contains 14 residues. CDR3 region: CASKVAPEGLEQYF. The DNA for the CDR3 is TGTGCCTCAAAGGTGGCACCAGAGGGTCTCGAGCAGTACTTC.

The genes are TRBV19 and TRBJ2-3; TRBD1 is a possible D gene (6 bases). CDR1 is LNHDA, CDR2 SQIVND, per germline (reference sequence). The CDR3 has 14 residues. V lost 4 bases and J lost 4, with 12 bases in between. The CDR3 is CASSSQGPPDTQYF. As DNA, the CDR3 is TGTGCCAGTAGTAGCCAGGGGCCACCAGATACGCAGTATTTT.

V and J are TRBV3-1 (or the pseudogene TRBV3-2) and TRBJ2-2; 10 nucleotides agree with TRBD2. Germline V gene lookup returns CDR1 LGHDT and CDR2 YNNKEL (reference sequence). J gave up 5 bases and V 1 base, and 1 base lay outside the gene matches. This CDR3 comprises 15 residues. CDR3 nucleotide sequence: TGTGCCAGCAGCCAAGTTAGCGGGGGGACCGGGGAGCTGTTTTTT. Amino acids: CASSQVSGGTGELFF.

This chain uses TRBV6-2 or TRBV6-3 with TRBJ1-2; tentatively, D is TRBD1 (5 bases). Trimming left V 2 bases short and J 6 bases short, with 13 bases between. The germline CDR1 and CDR2 sequences are MNHEY and SVGEGT. The CDR3 is made up of 14 amino acids. The CDR3, as DNA: TGTGCCAGCAGTTACCAGGGAGGGACGGATGGCTACACCTTC. This encodes CASSYQGGTDGYTF.